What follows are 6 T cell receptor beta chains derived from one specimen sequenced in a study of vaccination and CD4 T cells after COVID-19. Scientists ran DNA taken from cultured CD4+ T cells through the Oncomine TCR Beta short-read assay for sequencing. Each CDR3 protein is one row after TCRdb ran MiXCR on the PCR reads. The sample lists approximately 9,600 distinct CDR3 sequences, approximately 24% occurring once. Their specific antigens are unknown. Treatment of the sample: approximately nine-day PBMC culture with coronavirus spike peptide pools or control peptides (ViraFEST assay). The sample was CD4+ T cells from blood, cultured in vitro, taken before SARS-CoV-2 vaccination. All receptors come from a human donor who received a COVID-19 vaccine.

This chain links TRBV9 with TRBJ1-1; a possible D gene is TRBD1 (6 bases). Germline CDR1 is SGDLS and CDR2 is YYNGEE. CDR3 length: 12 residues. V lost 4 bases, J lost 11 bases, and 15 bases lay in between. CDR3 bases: TGTGCCAGCAGCCCGGAGACAGGCGTGGCTTTCTTT. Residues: CASSPETGVAFF.

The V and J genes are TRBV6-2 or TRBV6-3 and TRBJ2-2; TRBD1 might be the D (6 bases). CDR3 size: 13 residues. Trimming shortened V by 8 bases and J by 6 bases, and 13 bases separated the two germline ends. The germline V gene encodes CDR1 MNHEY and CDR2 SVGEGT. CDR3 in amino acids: CASPIQGAGELFF. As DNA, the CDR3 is TGTGCCAGCCCTATACAGGGTGCCGGGGAGCTGTTTTTT.

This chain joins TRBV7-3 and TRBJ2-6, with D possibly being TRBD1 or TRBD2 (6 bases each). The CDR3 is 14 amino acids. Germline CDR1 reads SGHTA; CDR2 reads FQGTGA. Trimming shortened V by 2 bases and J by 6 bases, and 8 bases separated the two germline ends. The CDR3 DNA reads TGTGCCAGCAGCTTAGGGGGGCAGGCCAACGTCCTGACTTTC. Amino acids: CASSLGGQANVLTF.

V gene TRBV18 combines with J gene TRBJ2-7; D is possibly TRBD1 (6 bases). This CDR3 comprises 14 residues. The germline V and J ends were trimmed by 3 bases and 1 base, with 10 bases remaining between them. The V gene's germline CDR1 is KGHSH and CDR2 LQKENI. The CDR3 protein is CASSPEQGSYEQYF. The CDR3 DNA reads TGTGCCAGCTCACCCGAACAGGGTTCCTACGAGCAGTACTTC.

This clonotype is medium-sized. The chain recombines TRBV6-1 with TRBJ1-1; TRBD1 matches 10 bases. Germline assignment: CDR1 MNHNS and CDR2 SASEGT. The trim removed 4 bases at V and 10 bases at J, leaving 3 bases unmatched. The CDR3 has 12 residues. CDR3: CASSAWTGGAFF. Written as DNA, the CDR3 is TGTGCCAGCAGTGCATGGACAGGGGGAGCTTTCTTT.

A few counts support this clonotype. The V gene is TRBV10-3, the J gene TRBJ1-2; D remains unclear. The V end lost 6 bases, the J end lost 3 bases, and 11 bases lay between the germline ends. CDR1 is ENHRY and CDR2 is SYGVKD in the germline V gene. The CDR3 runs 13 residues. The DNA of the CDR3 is TGTGCCATCAGGGCAGACACGTACTATGGCTACACCTTC. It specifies CAIRADTYYGYTF.